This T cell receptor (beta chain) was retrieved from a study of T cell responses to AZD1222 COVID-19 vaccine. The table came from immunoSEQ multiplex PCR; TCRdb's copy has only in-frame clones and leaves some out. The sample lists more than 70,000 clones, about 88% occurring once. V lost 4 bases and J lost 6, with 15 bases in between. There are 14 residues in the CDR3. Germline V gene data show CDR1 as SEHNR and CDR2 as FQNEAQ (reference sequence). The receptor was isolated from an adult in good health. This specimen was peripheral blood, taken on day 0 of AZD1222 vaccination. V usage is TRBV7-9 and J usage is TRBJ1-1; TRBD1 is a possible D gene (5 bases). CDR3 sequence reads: CASSSSDSLPEAFF. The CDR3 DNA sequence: TGTGCCAGCAGCTCGTCAGACAGTCTACCTGAAGCTTTCTTT. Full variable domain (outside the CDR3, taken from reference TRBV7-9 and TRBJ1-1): DTGVSQNPRHKITKRGQNVTFRCDPISEHNRLYWYRQTLGQGPEFLTYFQNEAQLEKSRLLSDRFSAERPKGSFSTLEIQRTEQGDSAMYLCASSSSDSLPEAFFGQGTRLTVV.